This TCR beta chain was sequenced in a study of blood T cell repertoires in COVID-19. For the study at large: COVID-19 samples from acute and convalescent phases originated in the United States, Italy and Spain. The analysed material was cDNA or gDNA that came from T cells, B-cell-depleted T cells, or PBMCs.

The germline V gene encodes CDR1 KGHDR and CDR2 SFDVKD. This CDR3 spans 12 amino acids. V lost 2 bases to trimming and J lost 5 bases, with 6 bases between them. Using immunoSEQ multiplex PCR, the repertoire was profiled, and TCRdb retains in-frame clones only, with some absent. The repertoire holds some 340,000 clones, with around 86% as singletons. Participants, about 18 to 95 years old, spanned under 25 US areas. All recovered Cohort 3 donors got two negative PCRs, got clearance, or saw symptom resolution. V usage is TRBV24-1 and J usage is TRBJ2-7; D may be TRBD2 (5 bases). The source material was PBMCs or T cells enriched from blood (not recorded which). The receptor comes from a woman between 45 and 65 years old who had recovered from COVID-19. The CDR3 is CATSDSGNEQYF. CDR3 in DNA: TGTGCCACCAGTGATTCGGGGAACGAGCAGTACTTC.